This T cell receptor beta chain was retrieved from a study of cytomegalovirus exposure and HLA in healthy donors. Broader study findings: A missense DCLRE1C variant was associated with V- and J-gene trimming of TCR beta chains in a later analysis, and an independent cohort replicated the association. A later analysis found common viral pathogens apparently linked to several of the most significant clusters.

Turning to this clone: Its antigen is not known.

PCR amplification relied on 60 Vbeta primers (plus 13 Jbeta primers). The data were produced by immunoSEQ multiplex PCR, yet TCRdb's version contains in-frame clones alone and is incomplete. The profile shows around 270,000 clones, 75% to 90% of them singletons. Germline V gives CDR1 KGHSH, CDR2 LQKENI. V lost 2 bases to trimming and J lost 7 bases, with 6 bases between them. The CDR3 runs 12 residues. The receptor's source is a girl aged 2 to 9 in good health and CMV-seronegative. Material: PBMCs. The V call is TRBV18, the J call TRBJ2-1; D is undetermined. CDR3 bases: TGTGCCAGCTCACCAACGAGTAATGAGCAGTTCTTC. Translating it yields CASSPTSNEQFF.